This TCR beta chain was recovered during a study of early T cells in non-severe SARS-CoV-2 infection. Study as a whole: The sequenced material was bulk RNA from unsorted whole blood, and its chains were unpaired.

Attachment of unique molecular identifiers was made to individual cDNA molecules. Via MiXCR, TCRdb re-called the 5' RACE reads, giving one row per CDR3 protein. The table has tens of thousands of distinct CDR3 sequences, 13% seen once. Overall study results and limits: Lookups in VDJdb leaned toward anti-spike CD8 responses and missed private and CD4 specificities.

CDR1 and CDR2 from the germline V gene are SGDLS and YYNGEE. This CDR3 has 13 amino acids. V was cut by 3 bases and J by 1 base, with 7 bases left in between. As for this clonotype: Its target is not known.

The sequencing sample was made of whole blood. The chain recombines TRBV9 with TRBJ1-1, with no clear D. The receptor's source is an adult who was a healthcare worker with PCR-confirmed SARS-CoV-2 infection or an uninfected control (not recorded which). The CDR3 DNA reads TGTGCCAGCAGCGATCGCACGAACACTGAAGCTTTCTTT. Translated, it gives CASSDRTNTEAFF.